This TCR beta chain was recorded in a study of identical twins. Study results and caveats: Excess twin sharing in beta out-of-frame sequences was weaker.

MiXCR was run by TCRdb on the 5' RACE reads, yielding one entry per CDR3 protein. In the table there are a few hundred thousand distinct CDR3 sequences, about 12% of which are singletons. This clonotype was observed a handful of times. What it binds is not known. The CDR3 sequence is 12 residues long. Trimming took off 6 bases at V and 1 base at J, with 5 bases between the two ends. Germline V gives CDR1 SGHNT, CDR2 YENEEA. The same data also went into a second study, on yellow fever vaccine responses in identical twins.

This rearrangement joins TRBV11-3 to TRBJ2-3, with D unresolved. Sequencing was carried out using memory (CD45RO+) T cells sorted from blood. This TCR was sampled from a young woman in good health. The CDR3 protein is CASSKRTDTQYF. Here the CDR3 DNA reads TGTGCCAGCAGTAAACGCACAGATACGCAGTATTTT.